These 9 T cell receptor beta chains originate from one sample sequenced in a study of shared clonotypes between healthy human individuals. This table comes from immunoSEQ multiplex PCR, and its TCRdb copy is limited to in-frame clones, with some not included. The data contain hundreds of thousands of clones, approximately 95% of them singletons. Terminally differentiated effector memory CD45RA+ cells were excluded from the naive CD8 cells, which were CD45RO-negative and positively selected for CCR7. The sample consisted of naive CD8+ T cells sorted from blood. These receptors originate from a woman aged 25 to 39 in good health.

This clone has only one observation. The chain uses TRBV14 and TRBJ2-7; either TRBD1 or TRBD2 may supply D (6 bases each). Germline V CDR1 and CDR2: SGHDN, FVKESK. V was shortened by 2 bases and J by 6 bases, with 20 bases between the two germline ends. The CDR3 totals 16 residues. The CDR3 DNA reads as TGTGCCAGCAGCCAAATGGAGGGACCCTCCAGGGGCGAGCAGTACTTC. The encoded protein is CASSQMEGPSRGEQYF.

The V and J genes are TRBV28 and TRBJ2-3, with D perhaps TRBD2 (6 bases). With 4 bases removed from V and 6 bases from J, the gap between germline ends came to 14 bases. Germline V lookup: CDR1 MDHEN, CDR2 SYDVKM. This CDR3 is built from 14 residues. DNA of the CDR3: TGTGCCAGCAGTTCAAGTCTAGCGCCCGATACGCAGTATTTT. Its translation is CASSSSLAPDTQYF.

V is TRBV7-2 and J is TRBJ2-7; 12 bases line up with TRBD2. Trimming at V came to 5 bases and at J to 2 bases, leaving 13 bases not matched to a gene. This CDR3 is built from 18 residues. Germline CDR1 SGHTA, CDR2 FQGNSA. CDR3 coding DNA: TGTGCCAGCAGCCCGCATAGAGGACTAGCGGGAAGCCCCTACGAGCAGTACTTC. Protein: CASSPHRGLAGSPYEQYF.

CDR3 sequence: CASSSEDRPLGQFF. For the CDR3, the DNA is TGTGCCAGCAGCTCTGAAGACAGACCCTTGGGGCAGTTCTTC. The gene calls are TRBV5-6 and TRBJ2-1; possible D gene TRBD1, 5 bases. V lost 3 bases and J 12 bases, leaving 19 bases between the germline ends. The CDR3 contains 14 residues. In germline, CDR1 is SGHDT, CDR2 YYEEEE.

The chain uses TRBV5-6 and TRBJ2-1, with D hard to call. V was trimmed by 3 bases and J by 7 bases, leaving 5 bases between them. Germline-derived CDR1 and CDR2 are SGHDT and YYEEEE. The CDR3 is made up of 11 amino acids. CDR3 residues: CASSSENEQFF. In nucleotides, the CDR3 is TGTGCCAGCAGCTCGGAGAATGAGCAGTTCTTC.

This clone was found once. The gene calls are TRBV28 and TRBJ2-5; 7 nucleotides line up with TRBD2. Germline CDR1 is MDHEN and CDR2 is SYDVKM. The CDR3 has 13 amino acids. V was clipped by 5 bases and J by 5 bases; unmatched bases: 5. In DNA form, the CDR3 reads TGTGCCAGCAGTCGGACTAGATGGGAGACCCAGTACTTC. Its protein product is CASSRTRWETQYF. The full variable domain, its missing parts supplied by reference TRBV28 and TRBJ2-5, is DVKVTQSSRYLVKRTGEKVFLECVQDMDHENMFWYRQDPGLGLRLIYFSYDVKMKEKGDIPEGYSVSREKKERFSLILESASTNQTSMYLCASSRTRWETQYFGPGTRLLVL.

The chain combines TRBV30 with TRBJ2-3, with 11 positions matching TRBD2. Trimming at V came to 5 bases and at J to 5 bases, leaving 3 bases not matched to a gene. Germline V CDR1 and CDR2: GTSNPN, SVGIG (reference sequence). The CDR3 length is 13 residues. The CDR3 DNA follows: TGTGCCTGGGGAACTAGCGGGGGAGATACGCAGTATTTT. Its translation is CAWGTSGGDTQYF.

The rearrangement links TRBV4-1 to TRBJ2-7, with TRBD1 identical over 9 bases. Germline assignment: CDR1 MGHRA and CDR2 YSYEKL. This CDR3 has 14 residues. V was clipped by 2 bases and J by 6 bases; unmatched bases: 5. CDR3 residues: CASSQPTQGAEQYF. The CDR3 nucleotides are TGCGCCAGCAGCCAACCAACACAGGGGGCCGAGCAGTACTTC.

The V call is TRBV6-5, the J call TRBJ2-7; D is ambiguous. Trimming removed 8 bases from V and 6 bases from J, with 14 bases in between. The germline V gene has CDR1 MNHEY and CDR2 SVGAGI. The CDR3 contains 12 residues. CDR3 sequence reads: CASGPYALEQYF. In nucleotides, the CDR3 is TGTGCCAGCGGACCCTACGCGCTCGAGCAGTACTTC.